These 25 T cell receptor beta chains came from one sample sequenced in a study of blood T cell repertoires in COVID-19 (dated by TCRdb to about 2020). Libraries were constructed by the immunoSEQ multiplex PCR assay. TCRdb retrieved this table from immuneACCESS and kept in-frame rearrangements only. Not all clones are present; in checked studies, unresolved V genes account for under half, and no reason is known for the remainder. The sample has tens of thousands of clones on record, around 84% of them singletons. Of the sample, 40% to 45% falls within the top ten clones. The sample taken for sequencing was peripheral blood. Every receptor here comes from a human donor in a cohort sampled during active COVID-19.

The rearrangement uses TRBV5-1 and TRBJ1-4; D is perhaps TRBD1 (5 bases). V was clipped by 0 bases and J by 4 bases, with 7 bases between them. The V gene's germline CDR1 is SGHRS and CDR2 YFSETQ. CDR3 length: 14 amino acids. This CDR3 is CASSLGQSNEKLFF. The CDR3 DNA reads as TGCGCCAGCAGCTTGGGACAGAGTAATGAAAAACTGTTTTTT. The full variable domain, its missing parts supplied by reference TRBV5-1 and TRBJ1-4, is KAGVTQTPRYLIKTRGQQVTLSCSPISGHRSVSWYQQTPGQGLQFLFEYFSETQRNKGNFPGRFSGRQFSNSRSEMNVSTLELGDSALYLCASSLGQSNEKLFFGSGTQLSVL.

The chain recombines TRBV6-7 with TRBJ1-6, with D possibly being TRBD1 (5 bases). TRBV6-7 is an ORF for which the function is uncertain. This CDR3 contains 17 residues. Trimming stripped 6 bases from V and 3 bases from J, with 18 bases between. The CDR3 sequence: CASRGGFRYLYNSPLHF. CDR3 in DNA: TGTGCCAGCAGGGGGGGTTTTCGTTACCTCTATAATTCACCCCTCCACTTT.

The chain joins TRBV4-2 to TRBJ2-1; TRBD2 aligns across 15 bases. The ends lost 2 bases at V and 7 bases at J; junction bases unmatched: 6. Germline lookup yields CDR1 LGHNA and CDR2 YNFKEQ. The CDR3 runs to 17 residues. CDR3 region: CASSQQWTSGGANEQFF. CDR3 DNA: TGTGCCAGCAGCCAACAATGGACTAGCGGGGGGGCAAATGAGCAGTTCTTC.

The rearrangement uses TRBV11-2 and TRBJ1-4; 7 nucleotides align to TRBD1. CDR3 length: 17 amino acids. Germline V gene lookup returns CDR1 SGHAT and CDR2 FQNNGV. V shed 3 bases, J shed 1 base, and the junction held 8 bases outside the gene matches. CDR3 amino acids: CASSFRTGSVTNEKLFF. CDR3 nucleotides: TGTGCCAGCAGCTTTAGGACAGGTTCTGTAACTAATGAAAAACTGTTTTTT.

The V and J genes are TRBV20-1 and TRBJ1-1; 7 positions agree with TRBD1. This CDR3 contains 13 residues. Germline lookup yields CDR1 DFQATT and CDR2 SNEGSKA (reference sequence). J was trimmed by 4 bases and V by 3 bases; bases with no gene match: 5. The CDR3 here is CSASPSGGTEAFF. The CDR3 DNA follows: TGCAGTGCTAGTCCGTCAGGGGGCACTGAAGCTTTCTTT.

V gene TRBV18 combines with J gene TRBJ2-7; 14 bases fit TRBD2. The CDR3 loop spans 17 amino acids. Germline-derived CDR1 and CDR2 are KGHSH and LQKENI. Trimming at V came to 4 bases and at J to 1 base, leaving 6 bases not matched to a gene. This chain's CDR3 is CASSLGLAGGGSYEQYF. The CDR3 DNA reads as TGTGCCAGCTCACTAGGACTAGCGGGGGGCGGATCCTACGAGCAGTACTTC.

This clone showed up just once. The CDR3 loop is CASSLTQGEYGYTF. The DNA for the CDR3 is TGTGCCAGCAGCTTAACCCAGGGGGAGTATGGCTACACCTTC. The chain couples TRBV7-2 to TRBJ1-2; 7 bases are a match to TRBD1. The length of the CDR3 is 14 residues. Germline V gene lookup returns CDR1 SGHTA and CDR2 FQGNSA. V dropped 2 bases and J dropped 5; count of bases not matched to a gene: 5.

This clone appeared a single time. The rearrangement uses TRBV5-1 and TRBJ2-6; no firm D call. The CDR3 runs to 17 residues. V gave up 2 bases and J gave up 0 bases, with 12 bases separating them. Germline loops: CDR1 SGHRS, CDR2 YFSETQ. The CDR3 DNA sequence: TGCGCCAGCAGCTTCCACCAAGCCCCCTCTGGGGCCAACGTCCTGACTTTC. Its protein product is CASSFHQAPSGANVLTF.

This rearrangement joins TRBV28 to TRBJ1-2; weak D call: TRBD1 (5 bases). Trimming took 2 bases from V and 4 from J, leaving 8 bases between them. Germline CDR1 MDHEN, CDR2 SYDVKM. This CDR3 spans 13 amino acids. CDR3 sequence: CASSLTGSYGYTF. The CDR3, as DNA: TGTGCCAGCAGTTTAACAGGATCCTATGGCTACACCTTC.

V is TRBV3-1 (or the pseudogene TRBV3-2) and J is TRBJ1-1; 11 bases align to TRBD1. Germline V CDR1 and CDR2: LGHDT, YNNKEL (reference sequence). V was clipped by 4 bases and J by 0 bases; unmatched bases: 7. CDR3 length: 17 residues. CDR3 sequence (DNA): TGTGCCAGCAGCCTTCCCGGGACAGGGGGAATGAACACTGAAGCTTTCTTT. It yields the protein CASSLPGTGGMNTEAFF.

J is TRBJ2-3 and V is TRBV5-1; TRBD1 might be the D (5 bases). V lost 4 bases and J 6 bases, leaving 12 bases between the germline ends. This CDR3 is built from 13 residues. From germline, CDR1 is SGHRS and CDR2 YFSETQ. CDR3 DNA sequence: TGCGCCAGCAGCCCTCAGGGTCCCGATACGCAGTATTTT. Amino acid sequence: CASSPQGPDTQYF.

The gene calls are TRBV30 and TRBJ1-2; D gene ambiguous. With 2 bases removed from V and 5 bases from J, the gap between germline ends came to 6 bases. Per germline, CDR1 GTSNPN and CDR2 SVGIG (reference sequence). This CDR3 contains 11 residues. Here the CDR3 DNA reads TGTGCCTGGAGTACCCGGTATGGCTACACCTTC. Amino acids: CAWSTRYGYTF.

This clone was seen just once. One end of the junction does not line up with germline, which may come from a read error. V usage is TRBV19 and J usage is TRBJ1-1; no reliable D call. The CDR3 runs to 13 residues. Germline V gene sequence: CDR1 LNHDA, CDR2 SQIVND (reference sequence). In DNA form, the CDR3 reads TGTGCCAGTAGTGTAGACCGGAACACTGAAGCTTTCTTT. Encoded protein: CASSVDRNTEAFF. The full variable domain, completed using reference TRBV19 and TRBJ1-1, is DGGITQSPKYLFRKEGQNVTLSCEQNLNHDAMYWYRQDPGQGLRLIYYSQIVNDFQKGDIAEGYSVSREKKESFPLTVTSAQKNPTAFYLCASSVDRNTEAFFGQGTRLTVV.

The chain is built from TRBV19 and TRBJ1-2; D gene ambiguous. V was clipped by 1 base and J by 6 bases, with 9 bases between them. The CDR3 loop spans 13 amino acids. CDR1 is LNHDA, CDR2 SQIVND, per germline (reference sequence). CDR3 nucleotide sequence: TGTGCCAGTAGTATAGGGCACTATGATGGCTACACCTTC. Residues: CASSIGHYDGYTF.

In its sample, this clone was seen a few times. The sample holds other DNA sequences that translate to the same CDR3. The J gene is TRBJ1-2, the V gene TRBV4-1; D gene unclear. This CDR3 is 12 amino acids long. Between the trimmed V and J ends, which lost 1 base and 3 bases, there was a span of 3 bases. Germline V gives CDR1 MGHRA, CDR2 YSYEKL. CDR3 protein: CASSQADYGYTF. CDR3 sequence (DNA): TGCGCCAGCAGCCAAGCCGACTATGGCTACACCTTC.

On this clone: One junction end does not reproduce the germline sequence, and a read error may be involved. The chain couples TRBV12-3 or TRBV12-4 to TRBJ1-1; TRBD1 agrees at 8 bases. This CDR3 has 13 residues. The CDR3 loop is CASSWTGNSEAFF. Here the CDR3 DNA reads TGTGCCAGCAGCTGGACAGGGAACAGTGAAGCTTTCTTT.

The rearrangement uses TRBV30 and TRBJ1-4; 9 nucleotides align to TRBD1. V trimming: 5 bases; J trimming: 7 bases; junction bases outside the gene matches: 5. Germline V gene data show CDR1 as GTSNPN and CDR2 as SVGIG (reference sequence). The CDR3 consists of 13 residues. The CDR3 protein is CAWAGTGSEKLFF. In DNA form, the CDR3 reads TGTGCCTGGGCCGGGACAGGGAGTGAAAAACTGTTTTTT.

The V and J genes are TRBV10-3 and TRBJ1-1, with TRBD1 as a possible D gene (5 bases). The length of the CDR3 is 14 residues. Germline V CDR1 and CDR2: ENHRY, SYGVKD. V was shortened by 0 bases and J by 6 bases, with 11 bases between the two germline ends. The CDR3 DNA follows: TGTGCCATCAGTGAGTCGGGGCCGATCCCTGAAGCTTTCTTT. It specifies CAISESGPIPEAFF.

In its sample, this clone was seen once. The chain joins TRBV5-6 to TRBJ1-1; 7 bases are shared with TRBD1. There are 16 residues in the CDR3. V trimming: 2 bases; J trimming: 5 bases; junction bases outside the gene matches: 12. Germline V gene sequence: CDR1 SGHDT, CDR2 YYEEEE. DNA of the CDR3: TGTGCCAGCAGCTTTAGTCCCAAGGGGGCTGGTACTGAAGCTTTCTTT. This codes for CASSFSPKGAGTEAFF. Looking up the rest from reference TRBV5-6 and TRBJ1-1 gives the full variable domain: DAGVTQSPTHLIKTRGQQVTLRCSPKSGHDTVSWYQQALGQGPQFIFQYYEEEERQRGNFPDRFSGHQFPNYSSELNVNALLLGDSALYLCASSFSPKGAGTEAFFGQGTRLTVV.

The chain carries TRBV7-8 and TRBJ2-5; 8 bases map to TRBD1. This CDR3 region has 13 residues. Losses at the gene ends were 5 bases for V and 5 bases for J; bases not matched to a gene: 4. The germline V gene encodes CDR1 SGHVS and CDR2 FQNEAQ. The CDR3 sequence: CASSRQGMETQYF. The DNA of the CDR3 is TGTGCCAGCAGCCGACAGGGGATGGAGACCCAGTACTTC.

The sample holds one count of this clone. The V gene is TRBV9, the J gene TRBJ2-7; 9 bases are shared with TRBD1. The CDR3 consists of 15 residues. Germline V lookup: CDR1 SGDLS, CDR2 YYNGEE. Losses at the gene ends were 3 bases for V and 0 bases for J; bases not matched to a gene: 4. DNA of the CDR3: TGTGCCAGCAGCGGGACAGGGGTCCCCTCCTACGAGCAGTACTTC. Amino acids: CASSGTGVPSYEQYF.

V usage is TRBV19 and J usage is TRBJ1-1; no clear D. V lost 3 bases to trimming and J lost 1 base, with 6 bases between them. Germline lookup yields CDR1 LNHDA and CDR2 SQIVND (reference sequence). The CDR3 runs 13 residues. As DNA, the CDR3 is TGTGCCAGTAGTATCGGAGGGAACACTGAAGCTTTCTTT. This encodes CASSIGGNTEAFF.

This clone qualifies as medium-sized. The V and J genes are TRBV2 and TRBJ1-2; D possibly corresponds to TRBD1 (5 bases). This CDR3 comprises 18 residues. Trimming took 0 bases from V and 3 from J, leaving 20 bases between them. Germline loops: CDR1 SNHLY, CDR2 FYNNEI. Here the CDR3 DNA reads TGTGCCAGCAGTGAAGCTGAACAGGATAACCCCTTGGACTATGGCTACACCTTC. Encoded protein: CASSEAEQDNPLDYGYTF.

The chain joins TRBV7-8 to TRBJ1-6; 8 bases fit TRBD1. V was clipped by 4 bases and J by 8 bases; unmatched bases: 7. The germline CDR1 and CDR2 sequences are SGHVS and FQNEAQ. The CDR3 totals 15 residues. CDR3 DNA sequence: TGTGCCAGCAGCTCCCTACAGGGGGAGGATTCACCCCTCCACTTT. It translates to CASSSLQGEDSPLHF.

Only one count was recorded for this clone. This chain uses TRBV4-1 with TRBJ2-2; 9 bases line up with TRBD2. The germline V gene has CDR1 MGHRA and CDR2 YSYEKL. CDR3 length equals 19 residues. After removal of 3 bases from V and 9 bases from J, the junction contained 20 bases not matched to a gene. CDR3 DNA: TGCGCCAGCAGCCACGTACCGACGGAAGCGGGGGGTCAAAATCGGGAGCTGTTTTTT. Protein sequence: CASSHVPTEAGGQNRELFF.